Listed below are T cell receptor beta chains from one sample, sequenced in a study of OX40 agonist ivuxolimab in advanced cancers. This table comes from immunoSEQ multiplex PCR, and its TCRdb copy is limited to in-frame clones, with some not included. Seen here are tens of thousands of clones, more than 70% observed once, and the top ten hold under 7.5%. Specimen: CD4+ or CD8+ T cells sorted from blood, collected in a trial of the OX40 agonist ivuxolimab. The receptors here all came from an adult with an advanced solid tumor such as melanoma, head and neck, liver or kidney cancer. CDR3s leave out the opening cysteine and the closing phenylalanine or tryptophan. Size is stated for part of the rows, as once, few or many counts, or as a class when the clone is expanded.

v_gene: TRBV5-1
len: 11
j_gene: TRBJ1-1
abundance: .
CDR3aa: ASSLARNTEAF

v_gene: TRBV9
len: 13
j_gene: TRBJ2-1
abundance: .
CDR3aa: ASSVRDRGFNEQF

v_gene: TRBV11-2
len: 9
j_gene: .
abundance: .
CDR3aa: ASSPAYEQY

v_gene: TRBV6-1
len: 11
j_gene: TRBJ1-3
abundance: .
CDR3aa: ASSGIHGNTIY

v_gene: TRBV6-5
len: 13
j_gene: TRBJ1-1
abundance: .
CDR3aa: ASRTFGQGGTEAF

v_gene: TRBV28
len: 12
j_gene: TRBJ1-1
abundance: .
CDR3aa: ASSLSGVRTEAF

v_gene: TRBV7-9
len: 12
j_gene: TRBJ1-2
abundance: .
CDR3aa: ASSLGGEVHGYT

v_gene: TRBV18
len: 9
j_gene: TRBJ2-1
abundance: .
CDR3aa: ASSPGEEQF

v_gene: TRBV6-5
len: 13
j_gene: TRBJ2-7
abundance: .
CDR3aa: ASSPGTGGNYEQY

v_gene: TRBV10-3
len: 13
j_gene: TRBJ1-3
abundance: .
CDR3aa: AINGGYSSGNTIY

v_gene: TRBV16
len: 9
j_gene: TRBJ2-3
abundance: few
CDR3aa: ASSQVDTQY

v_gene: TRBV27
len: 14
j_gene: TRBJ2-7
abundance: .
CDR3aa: ASSSRTGGPSGEQY

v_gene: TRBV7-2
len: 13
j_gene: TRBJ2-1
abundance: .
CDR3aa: ASSYTASGSDEQF

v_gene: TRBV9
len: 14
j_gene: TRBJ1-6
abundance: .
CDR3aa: ASSVGVSSYNSPLH

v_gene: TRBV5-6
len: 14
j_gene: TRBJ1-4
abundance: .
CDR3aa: ASSLVLLGPNEKLF

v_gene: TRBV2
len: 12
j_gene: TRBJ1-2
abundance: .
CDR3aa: ASRRQGAFDGYT

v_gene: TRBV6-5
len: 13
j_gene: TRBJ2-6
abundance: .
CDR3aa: ASSRGGSGANVLT